These 32 T cell receptor beta chains were all obtained from the same sample, sequenced in a study of blood T cell repertoires in COVID-19. TCRdb's table, derived via immunoSEQ multiplex PCR, lists solely in-frame clones and lacks some. In the table there are around 100,000 clones, about 87% of which are singletons. The sample comprised peripheral blood. The receptor source for this set is a man aged 45 to 65 with active or convalescent COVID-19.

V gene TRBV7-2 combines with J gene TRBJ2-7; possible D gene TRBD1, 5 bases. Per germline, CDR1 SGHTA and CDR2 FQGNSA. Between the trimmed V and J ends, which lost 5 bases and 3 bases, there was a span of 20 bases. This CDR3 has 16 residues. CDR3 sequence (DNA): TGTGCCAGCAGCCCCCCCACAGGTCGGGTCGACTACGAGCAGTACTTC. The encoded protein is CASSPPTGRVDYEQYF.

J is TRBJ1-6 and V is TRBV21-1; whether TRBD1, the table's D call, matches the DNA was not checked. TRBV21-1 is a pseudogene segment. This CDR3 contains 17 residues. CDR3 in DNA: TGTGCCAGCAGCACAATCGTCTGGACAGGGGTTTGGTCACCCCTCCACTTT. Protein: CASSTIVWTGVWSPLHF.

The chain links TRBV14 to TRBJ1-1, with a weak D call TRBD1 (6 bases). The length of the CDR3 is 15 residues. Trimming cost V 4 bases and J 4 bases, with 16 bases left between them. Germline CDR1 SGHDN, CDR2 FVKESK. CDR3 coding DNA: TGTGCCAGCAGCCCCTCCGGGACACATGGCACTGAAGCTTTCTTT. Its translation is CASSPSGTHGTEAFF.

The chain combines TRBV28 with TRBJ1-2, with 11 nucleotides matching TRBD1. The junction had 8 bases not matched to a gene; V was cut back by 5 bases and J by 3 bases. The length of the CDR3 is 16 residues. CDR1 is MDHEN and CDR2 is SYDVKM in the germline V gene. CDR3 sequence reads: CASSPNLGQGDYGYTF. The CDR3 nucleotides are TGTGCCAGCAGTCCCAACCTGGGACAGGGGGACTATGGCTACACCTTC.

This clone was picked up a small number of times. The chain uses TRBV4-1 and TRBJ2-5; 11 nucleotides line up with TRBD2. With V trimmed by 1 base and J by 2 bases, 9 bases remained unmatched. Per germline, CDR1 MGHRA and CDR2 YSYEKL. The CDR3 runs to 18 residues. In nucleotides, the CDR3 is TGCGCCAGCAGCCAAGGAGGGTCACTAGCGGGGGTTCAAGAGACCCAGTACTTC. Protein product: CASSQGGSLAGVQETQYF.

This chain connects TRBV4-1 to TRBJ1-4, with D perhaps TRBD1 (6 bases). Germline-derived CDR1 and CDR2 are MGHRA and YSYEKL. Trimming pared 9 bases from V and 4 bases from J, leaving 15 bases between. This CDR3 is built from 14 residues. Here the CDR3 reads CASKDRDNNEKLFF. CDR3 DNA sequence: TGCGCCAGTAAAGATCGGGACAATAATGAAAAACTGTTTTTT.

J is TRBJ1-6 and V is TRBV3-1 (or the pseudogene TRBV3-2); D not resolved. CDR1 LGHDT and CDR2 YNNKEL come from the germline V gene (reference sequence). This CDR3 has 14 amino acids. The germline V and J ends were trimmed by 1 base and 10 bases, with 11 bases remaining between them. The CDR3 DNA sequence: TGTGCCAGCAGCCAAGGGGTGGTGGGCTCACCCCTCCACTTT. It translates to CASSQGVVGSPLHF.

The rearrangement links TRBV14 to TRBJ2-5, with D perhaps TRBD2 (5 bases). There are 18 residues in the CDR3. Germline CDR1 SGHDN, CDR2 FVKESK. The ends were cut back, 2 bases at V and 5 bases at J, with 24 bases in the middle. CDR3 residues: CASSQHPEGSTRRETQYF. CDR3 DNA sequence: TGTGCCAGCAGCCAACATCCCGAGGGATCAACTAGACGGGAGACCCAGTACTTC.

The gene calls are TRBV5-6 and TRBJ2-7; TRBD1 matches 9 bases. Per the germline V gene, CDR1 is SGHDT and CDR2 is YYEEEE. The CDR3 is 13 amino acids. Trimming took 3 bases from V and 5 from J; bases not matched to a gene: 3. Written as DNA, the CDR3 is TGTGCCAGCAGCTGGGGGACAGGGAACGAGCAGTACGTC. It is translated as CASSWGTGNEQYV.

J is TRBJ1-4 and V is TRBV3-1 (or the pseudogene TRBV3-2); 8 bases line up with TRBD1. V lost 1 base, J lost 8 bases, and 3 bases stayed unmatched. Germline values: CDR1 LGHDT, CDR2 YNNKEL (reference sequence). The CDR3 is 14 residues long. CDR3 bases: TGTGCCAGCAGCCAAGGGACAGGGAGAGAAAAACTGTTTTTT. This codes for CASSQGTGREKLFF.

The rearrangement links TRBV7-2 to TRBJ1-2; tentative D call: TRBD1 (6 bases). Trimming removed 5 bases at V and 6 bases at J, with 19 bases between. This CDR3 region has 15 residues. The germline gives CDR1 SGHTA, CDR2 FQGNSA. Here the CDR3 reads CASSKYRGGADGYTF. The CDR3 nucleotides are TGTGCCAGCAGCAAATACCGTGGGGGGGCAGATGGCTACACCTTC.

The chain uses TRBV28 and TRBJ1-4; D gene unclear. Trimming removed 5 bases at V and 8 bases at J, with 15 bases between. The V gene's germline CDR1 is MDHEN and CDR2 SYDVKM. The CDR3 has 14 residues. CDR3 coding DNA: TGTGCCAGCAGTGATCAGGAGGTATGGGAAAAACTGTTTTTT. Translating gives CASSDQEVWEKLFF.

The V gene is TRBV27, the J gene TRBJ1-2, with D possibly being TRBD1 (5 bases). The germline V gene encodes CDR1 MNHEY and CDR2 SMNVEV (reference sequence). This CDR3 contains 13 residues. V lost 5 bases and J lost 5, with 12 bases in between. The CDR3 nucleotides are TGTGCCAGCAGTGAAAGGGGTGGGTATGGCTACACCTTC. As protein: CASSERGGYGYTF.

V is TRBV5-5 and J is TRBJ1-5; D is unclear. The CDR3 has 14 amino acids. CDR1 is SGHKS, CDR2 YYEKEE, per germline (reference sequence). V gave up 0 bases and J gave up 5 bases, with 9 bases separating them. CDR3 in amino acids: CASSLGTMDQPQHF. CDR3 nucleotide sequence: TGTGCCAGCAGCTTGGGTACTATGGATCAGCCCCAGCATTTT. The full variable domain, rest sourced from reference TRBV5-5 and TRBJ1-5, is DAGVTQSPTHLIKTRGQQVTLRCSPISGHKSVSWYQQVLGQGPQFIFQYYEKEERGRGNFPDRFSARQFPNYSSELNVNALLLGDSALYLCASSLGTMDQPQHFGDGTRLSIL.

This rearrangement joins TRBV28 to TRBJ1-5; 8 bases are shared with TRBD1. CDR3 size: 15 residues. CDR1 MDHEN and CDR2 SYDVKM come from the germline V gene. V was clipped by 8 bases and J by 3 bases; unmatched bases: 9. For the CDR3, the DNA is TGTGCCAGCCAGCAGGGGGCGCTGGACAATCAGCCCCAGCATTTT. It specifies CASQQGALDNQPQHF.

For this clone: The same CDR3 arises from other DNA sequences in this sample as well. V is TRBV7-8 and J is TRBJ1-6, with TRBD1 matching 8 bases. Per the germline V gene, CDR1 is SGHVS and CDR2 is FQNEAQ. CDR3 size: 14 residues. The V segment lost 5 bases and the J segment 7 bases; nucleotides outside the gene matches: 4. The CDR3 loop reads CASSPGGENSPLHF. CDR3 coding DNA: TGTGCCAGCAGCCCAGGGGGCGAGAATTCACCCCTCCACTTT.

The table lists this clone with a few counts. The chain joins TRBV25-1 to TRBJ2-1, with 10 bases that match TRBD2. Germline trimming cut 4 bases from V and 8 bases from J; bases unmatched to any gene: 8. Germline CDR1 and CDR2: MGHDK and SYGVNS. The CDR3 runs 15 residues. CDR3 DNA: TGTGCCAGCAGTGGAGGGGTAGCGGGGGGATATGAGCAGTTCTTC. It encodes CASSGGVAGGYEQFF. Full variable domain (missing parts from reference TRBV25-1 and TRBJ2-1): EADIYQTPRYLVIGTGKKITLECSQTMGHDKMYWYQQDPGMELHLIHYSYGVNSTEKGDLSSESTVSRIRTEHFPLTLESARPSHTSQYLCASSGGVAGGYEQFFGPGTRLTVL.

The rearrangement links TRBV10-1 to TRBJ1-1, with D tentatively TRBD1 (5 bases). Germline CDR1 WNHNN, CDR2 SYGVQD (reference sequence). This CDR3 comprises 13 residues. V shed 2 bases and J shed 4 bases, with 8 bases lying between them. CDR3 DNA sequence: TGCGCCAGCAGTGAGCGAAGGGGCACTGAAGCTTTCTTT. It yields the protein CASSERRGTEAFF.

The rearrangement joins TRBV18 to TRBJ2-5, with D maybe TRBD1 (5 bases). The germline V gene has CDR1 KGHSH and CDR2 LQKENI. CDR3 size: 15 residues. Between the trimmed V and J ends, which lost 2 bases and 2 bases, there was a span of 12 bases. In DNA form, the CDR3 reads TGTGCCAGCTCACCAACCCGACAGACACAAGAGACCCAGTACTTC. Protein: CASSPTRQTQETQYF.

The chain is built from TRBV5-1 and TRBJ2-2; 7 bases map to TRBD2. The germline CDR1 and CDR2 sequences are SGHRS and YFSETQ. CDR3 size: 14 residues. The V and J ends lost 0 bases and 7 bases, in that order; junction bases with no gene match: 3. CDR3: CASSLAREGGELFF. CDR3 sequence (DNA): TGCGCCAGCAGCTTGGCCAGGGAGGGCGGGGAGCTGTTTTTT.

This chain joins TRBV18 and TRBJ2-5; D unresolved. CDR1 and CDR2 from the germline V gene are KGHSH and LQKENI. V lost 1 base and J lost 3, with 6 bases in between. The CDR3 sequence is 13 residues long. The CDR3 DNA reads as TGTGCCAGCTCACCACTAGTAGAAGAGACCCAGTACTTC. As protein: CASSPLVEETQYF. Together with reference TRBV18 and TRBJ2-5, the CDR3 gives the full variable domain: NAGVMQNPRHLVRRRGQEARLRCSPMKGHSHVYWYRQLPEEGLKFMVYLQKENIIDESGMPKERFSAEFPKEGPSILRIQQVVRGDSAAYFCASSPLVEETQYFGPGTRLLVL.

The J gene is TRBJ2-1, the V gene TRBV7-9; D possibly corresponds to TRBD2 (5 bases). The CDR3 runs to 14 residues. Trimming removed 1 base at V and 4 bases at J, with 8 bases between. Germline assignment: CDR1 SEHNR and CDR2 FQNEAQ (reference sequence). The CDR3 sequence is CASSLGGPYNEQFF. CDR3 nucleotide sequence: TGTGCCAGCAGCTTAGGAGGGCCTTACAATGAGCAGTTCTTC.

The chain joins TRBV4-1 to TRBJ2-3, with D perhaps matching TRBD2 (6 bases). Trimming stripped 1 base from V and 0 bases from J, with 11 bases between. The germline V gene has CDR1 MGHRA and CDR2 YSYEKL. This CDR3 has 16 amino acids. The CDR3 loop is CASSQVVRGSTDTQYF. CDR3 in DNA: TGCGCCAGCAGCCAAGTGGTACGGGGGAGCACAGATACGCAGTATTTT.

This chain connects TRBV7-9 to TRBJ1-3; tentatively, D is TRBD1 (6 bases). The germline CDR1 and CDR2 sequences are SEHNR and FQNEAQ (reference sequence). CDR3 size: 12 residues. Between the trimmed V and J ends, which lost 5 bases and 4 bases, there was a span of 6 bases. In DNA form, the CDR3 reads TGTGCCAGCAGCCAGGGGGGAAACACCATATATTTT. Protein product: CASSQGGNTIYF.

The gene calls are TRBV27 and TRBJ2-3; 11 nucleotides match TRBD2. V shed 6 bases and J 4 bases; nucleotides not matched to a gene: 9. The germline V gene encodes CDR1 MNHEY and CDR2 SMNVEV (reference sequence). This CDR3 contains 16 residues. The CDR3 DNA reads TGTGCCAGCAGGTACATAGCGGGGGGGCCGGCAGATACGCAGTATTTT. Translation: CASRYIAGGPADTQYF.

This chain connects TRBV5-1 to TRBJ2-3; D gene uncertain. This CDR3 comprises 16 residues. Trimming left V 0 bases short and J 3 bases short, with 14 bases between. Looked up from germline, CDR1 is SGHRS and CDR2 is YFSETQ. The CDR3 is CASSLAPSSETDTQYF. CDR3 nucleotide sequence: TGCGCCAGCAGCTTGGCCCCGAGTTCGGAGACAGATACGCAGTATTTT.

The chain links TRBV28 to TRBJ1-2; possibly TRBD1 for D (5 bases). The germline V gene encodes CDR1 MDHEN and CDR2 SYDVKM. CDR3 size: 13 residues. V gave up 3 bases and J gave up 2 bases, with 7 bases separating them. The CDR3 reads CASSLGQNYGYTF. CDR3 DNA sequence: TGTGCCAGCAGTTTGGGGCAAAACTATGGCTACACCTTC.

The chain couples TRBV5-8 to TRBJ1-5; 9 positions match TRBD1. The CDR3 spans 14 residues. Trimming removed 3 bases from V and 5 bases from J; junction bases left unmatched: 3. Germline assignment: CDR1 SGHTS and CDR2 YDEGEE. The CDR3 DNA follows: TGTGCCAGCAGCTCGGGACAGGGCTATCAGCCCCAGCATTTT. Translating it yields CASSSGQGYQPQHF.

The CDR3 reads CASRLRGHNEQFF. The CDR3 DNA is TGTGCCAGTAGGCTAAGGGGTCACAATGAGCAGTTCTTC. The chain is built from TRBV19 and TRBJ2-1; D possibly corresponds to TRBD1 (5 bases). Deletions cut 6 bases from V and 5 bases from J, with 11 bases between. The CDR3 runs to 13 residues. Germline V gives CDR1 LNHDA, CDR2 SQIVND (reference sequence).

This rearrangement joins TRBV28 to TRBJ1-4, with no clear D. The CDR3 covers 15 residues. The germline CDR1 and CDR2 sequences are MDHEN and SYDVKM. V was trimmed by 3 bases and J by 5 bases, leaving 13 bases between them. CDR3 DNA sequence: TGTGCCAGCAGTTTGGCTGGGAGTCAAAATGAAAAACTGTTTTTT. The encoded protein is CASSLAGSQNEKLFF.

DNA for the CDR3: TGTGCCAGCAGTTACTCTCCTCAGGGGAACACTGAAGCTTTCTTT. It is translated as CASSYSPQGNTEAFF. The chain uses TRBV6-5 and TRBJ1-1; tentative D call: TRBD1 (5 bases). Deletions cut 0 bases from V and 1 base from J, with 9 bases between. The CDR3 contains 15 residues. Germline CDR1 reads MNHEY; CDR2 reads SVGAGI.

This clone was seen a single time. The CDR3, as DNA: TGTGCCAGCAGCTTAGGCGGACAGGGGTATCAGCCCCAGCATTTT. Translation gives CASSLGGQGYQPQHF. V and J are TRBV7-8 and TRBJ1-5, with TRBD1 matching 9 bases. This CDR3 is built from 15 residues. V lost 1 base, J lost 5 bases, and 3 bases stayed unmatched. Germline V gene data show CDR1 as SGHVS and CDR2 as FQNEAQ.